Listed below are T cell receptor beta chains from one sample, sequenced in a study of T-cell memory formation after mild COVID-19. TCRdb redid the calling of the 5' RACE reads with MiXCR, one entry per CDR3 protein. The sample shows fewer than 75,000 distinct CDR3 sequences, 9% to 15% of them seen only once. Sequenced: PBMCs or a T cell subset sorted from them (not recorded which). These receptors came from a man between 18 and 29 years old who had mild COVID-19 (a few samples of this study predate the infection). Cell type and time point are not known. CDR3s include the opening cysteine and the closing phenylalanine or tryptophan. D genes are given only for firm matches. Clone size is stated in some rows and not others, as once, few, many or a class when expanded.

d_call,j_call,clone_size,v_call,cdr3_aa,cdr3_nt
.,TRBJ2-3,.,TRBV12-5,CASGKRTDTQYF,TGTGCTAGTGGTAAACGCACAGATACGCAGTATTTT
.,TRBJ2-5,many,TRBV12-3/TRBV12-4,CASRLGGETQYF,TGTGCCAGCAGGCTAGGCGGGGAGACCCAGTACTTC
.,TRBJ2-3,few,TRBV7-2,CASSGNFTDTQYF,TGTGCCAGCAGCGGAAACTTCACAGATACGCAGTATTTT
.,TRBJ2-5,.,TRBV10-3,CAISAPGGPETQYF,TGTGCCATCAGTGCACCCGGGGGCCCGGAGACCCAGTACTTC
TRBD2,TRBJ2-1,many,TRBV7-8,CASSALAGGYNEQFF,TGTGCCAGCAGCGCACTAGCGGGGGGCTACAATGAGCAGTTCTTC
.,TRBJ2-1,many,TRBV5-1,CASRNLVGEQFF,TGCGCCAGCAGAAATTTAGTCGGTGAGCAGTTCTTC
.,TRBJ2-3,many,TRBV4-1,CASSQEMAPNTDTQYF,TGCGCCAGCAGCCAAGAGATGGCGCCAAACACAGATACGCAGTATTTT
.,TRBJ2-5,.,TRBV18,CASSPPKFWGDPQETQYF,TGTGCCAGCTCACCACCGAAGTTCTGGGGGGATCCACAAGAGACCCAGTACTTC
.,TRBJ1-1,few,TRBV28,CASKPFGTEAFF,TGTGCCAGCAAACCGTTCGGGACTGAAGCTTTCTTT
.,TRBJ2-3,.,TRBV27,CASSSGWGTDTQYF,TGTGCCAGCAGTTCCGGGTGGGGCACAGATACGCAGTATTTT
.,TRBJ2-1,few,TRBV7-9,CASSLMASSYNEQFF,TGTGCCAGCAGCTTAATGGCCAGCTCCTACAATGAGCAGTTCTTC
.,TRBJ2-1,medium-sized,TRBV29-1,CSVPGLPSDGQFF,TGCAGCGTACCGGGACTGCCATCAGATGGGCAGTTCTTC
.,TRBJ1-1,.,TRBV10-3,CAISESADDLGDTEAFF,TGTGCCATCAGTGAGTCGGCCGACGACCTTGGGGACACTGAAGCTTTCTTT
.,TRBJ2-3,few,TRBV14,CASSHRPSYTQYF,TGTGCCAGCAGCCACAGACCGAGCTATACGCAGTATTTT
TRBD2,TRBJ2-1,many,TRBV7-2,CASSLGAGGHYNEQFF,TGTGCCAGCAGCTTAGGGGCGGGGGGACATTACAATGAGCAGTTCTTC
.,TRBJ1-1,.,TRBV7-8,CASSSPGLAEAFF,TGTGCCAGCAGCTCGCCGGGGCTGGCTGAAGCTTTCTTT
TRBD1,TRBJ1-1,few,TRBV5-5,CASSSLTGITEAFF,TGTGCCAGCAGCTCCCTGACAGGGATCACTGAAGCTTTCTTT
.,TRBJ2-3,.,TRBV5-6,CASSWGSSTDTQYF,TGTGCCAGCAGCTGGGGGTCTAGCACAGATACGCAGTATTTT
TRBD2,TRBJ2-1,many,TRBV27,CASSLIAGVYNEQFF,TGTGCCAGCAGTTTAATAGCGGGGGTATACAATGAGCAGTTCTTC
TRBD2,TRBJ2-3,.,TRBV15,CATSRVRGGRPTDTQYF,TGTGCCACCAGCAGAGTACGGGGGGGACGTCCCACAGATACGCAGTATTTT
.,TRBJ2-5,.,TRBV10-3,CAIRAGETQYF,TGTGCCATCAGGGCAGGAGAGACCCAGTACTTC
.,TRBJ1-2,few,TRBV11-2,CASSLLQKYSWGYTF,TGTGCCAGCAGCCTACTGCAGAAATATTCGTGGGGCTACACCTTC
TRBD2,TRBJ2-5,many,TRBV7-7,CASSWGSGGETQYF,TGTGCTAGCAGCTGGGGATCCGGGGGGGAGACCCAGTACTTC
.,TRBJ2-1,many,TRBV4-3,CASSQVPENEQFF,TGCGCCAGCAGCCAAGTCCCCGAGAATGAGCAGTTCTTC
.,TRBJ1-1,many,TRBV20-1,CSARMGHRDTEAFF,TGCAGTGCGCGAATGGGGCACAGGGACACTGAAGCTTTCTTT
.,TRBJ1-6,.,TRBV10-2,CASSESGGGADNSPLHF,TGCGCCAGCAGTGAGTCTGGTGGGGGCGCAGACAATTCACCCCTCCACTTT
.,TRBJ2-3,few,TRBV6-4,CASSDSADSTDTQYF,TGTGCCAGCAGTGACTCGGCGGATAGCACAGATACGCAGTATTTT
.,TRBJ1-1,few,TRBV7-9,CASSRGRRNTEAFF,TGTGCCAGCAGCCGGGGACGACGGAACACTGAAGCTTTCTTT
TRBD1,TRBJ1-3,few,TRBV2,CASRGQGLSGNTIYF,TGTGCCAGCAGGGGACAGGGGCTCTCTGGAAACACCATATATTTT
TRBD1,TRBJ1-1,few,TRBV20-1,CRGQLNTEAFF,TGCAGGGGACAGTTGAACACTGAAGCTTTCTTT
.,TRBJ2-5,.,TRBV10-3,CATGGRQGETQYF,TGTGCCACCGGGGGGAGACAGGGAGAGACCCAGTACTTC
.,TRBJ2-3,.,TRBV12-5,CASGHNGAGEGRSAQYF,TGTGCTAGTGGCCACAACGGGGCAGGGGAGGGCAGATCAGCGCAGTATTTT
.,TRBJ2-3,many,TRBV11-2,CASSSFLEAWNTQYF,TGTGCCAGCAGCTCTTTTCTGGAAGCCTGGAATACGCAGTATTTT
.,TRBJ2-1,many,TRBV7-2,CASSPRGYNEQFF,TGTGCCAGCAGCCCGAGAGGTTACAATGAGCAGTTCTTC
TRBD1,TRBJ1-5,few,TRBV7-2,CASSATGGSNQPQHF,TGTGCCAGCAGCGCGACAGGGGGGAGCAATCAGCCCCAGCATTTT
TRBD2,TRBJ2-5,.,TRBV7-8,CASSALAEHQSQYF,TGTGCCAGCAGCGCACTAGCGGAGCACCAGTCCCAGTACTTC
.,TRBJ2-3,many,TRBV6-1,CASSERGATDTQYF,TGTGCCAGCAGTGAACGAGGAGCCACAGATACGCAGTATTTT
.,TRBJ2-7,.,TRBV9,CASSVDSRAYEQYF,TGTGCCAGCAGCGTAGATAGCAGGGCCTACGAGCAGTACTTC
TRBD1,TRBJ2-2,few,TRBV7-3,CASSLGQGTGELFF,TGTGCCAGCAGCCTCGGACAGGGTACCGGGGAGCTGTTTTTT
TRBD2,TRBJ2-5,many,TRBV5-1,CASSLLAGSGETQYF,TGCGCCAGCAGCTTACTAGCGGGGTCGGGAGAGACCCAGTACTTC
TRBD2,TRBJ2-1,many,TRBV7-8,CASSASGLADGEQFF,TGTGCCAGCAGCGCTTCAGGACTAGCGGACGGTGAGCAGTTCTTC
.,TRBJ1-1,many,TRBV7-9,CASSLWGMNTEAFF,TGTGCCAGCAGCTTATGGGGGATGAACACTGAAGCTTTCTTT
TRBD2,TRBJ2-5,few,TRBV7-9,CASSVGLGLNF,TGTGCCAGCAGCGTCGGACTAGGTTTGAACTTC
.,TRBJ1-5,.,TRBV7-9,CASSPASGRVDQPQHF,TGTGCCAGCAGCCCTGCTTCGGGCAGGGTGGATCAGCCCCAGCATTTT
.,TRBJ2-1,few,TRBV7-6,CASSLAHSSYNEQFF,TGTGCCAGCAGTTTAGCCCACAGCTCCTACAATGAGCAGTTCTTC
.,TRBJ2-3,few,TRBV3-2,CASSVSSKDPLTDTQYF,TGTGCCAGCAGCGTATCCTCGAAGGACCCCCTCACAGATACGCAGTATTTT
TRBD2,TRBJ2-3,.,TRBV20-1,CSASKLAGGRTDTQYF,TGCAGTGCTAGCAAGCTAGCGGGGGGCCGCACAGATACGCAGTATTTT
.,TRBJ1-2,few,TRBV12-3/TRBV12-4,CASSFVPRGRGYTF,TGTGCCAGCAGTTTTGTCCCCAGGGGCAGGGGCTACACCTTC
.,TRBJ1-2,many,TRBV20-1,CSAASPTGGYTF,TGCAGTGCTGCCAGTCCCACTGGCGGCTACACCTTC